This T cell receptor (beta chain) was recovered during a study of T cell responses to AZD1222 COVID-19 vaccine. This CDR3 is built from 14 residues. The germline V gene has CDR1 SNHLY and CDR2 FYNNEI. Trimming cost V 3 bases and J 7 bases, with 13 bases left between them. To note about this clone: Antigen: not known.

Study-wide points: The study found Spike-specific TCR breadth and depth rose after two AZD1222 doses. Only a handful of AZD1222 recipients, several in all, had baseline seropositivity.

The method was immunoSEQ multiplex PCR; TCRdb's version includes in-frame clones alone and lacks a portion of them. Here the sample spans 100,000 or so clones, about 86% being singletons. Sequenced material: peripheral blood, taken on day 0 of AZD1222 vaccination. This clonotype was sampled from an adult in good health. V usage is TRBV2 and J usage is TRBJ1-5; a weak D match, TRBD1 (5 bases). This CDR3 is CASSDGGFRQPQHF. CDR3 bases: TGTGCCAGCAGTGACGGGGGGTTCCGACAGCCCCAGCATTTT.